This T cell receptor beta chain was captured by sequencing in a study of naive and memory T cell subsets. Findings of the study overall: Between naive and memory subsets, TCR abundance power law exponents differed.

This clonotype has just a few counts. Its antigen is as yet unknown. The CDR3 is 14 residues long. Germline V gene data show CDR1 as SGHDN and CDR2 as FVKESK. Trimming cost V 2 bases and J 2 bases, with 8 bases left between them. The beta constant-region primer was an equimolar mix of two oligonucleotides covering TRBC1 and TRBC2. TCRdb itself ran the UMI-ligation and nested PCR reads through MiXCR, one entry per CDR3 protein. The sample holds some 150,000 distinct CDR3 sequences, approximately 17% seen once. This receptor was obtained from a human donor in good health. J is TRBJ2-3 and V is TRBV14, with D unresolved. The specimen sequenced was naive CD4+ T cells from blood. The CDR3 nucleotides read TGTGCCAGCAGCCAAACGCGGACCACAGATACGCAGTATTTT. Protein: CASSQTRTTDTQYF.